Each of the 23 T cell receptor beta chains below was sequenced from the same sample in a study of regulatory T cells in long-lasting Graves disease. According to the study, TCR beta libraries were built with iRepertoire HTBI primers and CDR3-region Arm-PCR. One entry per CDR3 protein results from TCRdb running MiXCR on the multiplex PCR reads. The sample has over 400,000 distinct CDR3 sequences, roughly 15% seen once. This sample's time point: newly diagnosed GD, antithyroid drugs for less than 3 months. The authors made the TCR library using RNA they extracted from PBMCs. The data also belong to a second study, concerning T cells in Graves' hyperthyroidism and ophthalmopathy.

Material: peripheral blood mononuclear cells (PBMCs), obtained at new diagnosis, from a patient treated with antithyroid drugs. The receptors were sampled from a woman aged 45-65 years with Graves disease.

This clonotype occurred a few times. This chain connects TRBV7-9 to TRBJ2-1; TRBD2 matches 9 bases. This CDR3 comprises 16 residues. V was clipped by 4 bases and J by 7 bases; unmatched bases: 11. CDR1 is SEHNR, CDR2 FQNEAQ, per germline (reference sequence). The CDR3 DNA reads TGTGCCAGCAGCTCCCGAGGGTCTAGCGGGATTAATGAGCAGTTCTTC. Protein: CASSSRGSSGINEQFF.

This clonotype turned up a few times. This CDR3 is CASRAADYGYTF. As DNA, the CDR3 is TGTGCCAGCAGGGCAGCCGACTATGGCTACACCTTC. The V call is TRBV6-2 or TRBV6-3, the J call TRBJ1-2; D gene unclear. Trimming left V 6 bases short and J 3 bases short, with 8 bases between. CDR3 size: 12 residues. Germline V CDR1 and CDR2: MNHEY, SVGEGT.

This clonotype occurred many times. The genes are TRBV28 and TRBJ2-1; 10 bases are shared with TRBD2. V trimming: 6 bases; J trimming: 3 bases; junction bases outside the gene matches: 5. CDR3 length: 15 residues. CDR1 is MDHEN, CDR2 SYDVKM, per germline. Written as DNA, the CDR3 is TGTGCCAGCAGAAACCTAGCGGGGGACTACAATGAGCAGTTCTTC. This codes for CASRNLAGDYNEQFF.

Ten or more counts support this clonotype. CDR3: CASSLLQGAHTEAFF. Written as DNA, the CDR3 is TGTGCCAGCAGCTTGCTACAGGGGGCGCACACTGAAGCTTTCTTT. This rearrangement joins TRBV12-3 or TRBV12-4 to TRBJ1-1, with TRBD1 matching over 9 bases. Trimming removed 6 bases from V and 3 bases from J; junction bases left unmatched: 8. The CDR3 is made up of 15 amino acids.

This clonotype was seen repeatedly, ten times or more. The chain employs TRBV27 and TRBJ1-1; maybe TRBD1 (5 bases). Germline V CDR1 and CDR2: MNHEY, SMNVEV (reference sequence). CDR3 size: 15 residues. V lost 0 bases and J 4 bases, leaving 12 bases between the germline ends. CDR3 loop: CASSLSGVRGTEAFF. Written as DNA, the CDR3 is TGTGCCAGCAGTTTATCCGGGGTTAGGGGCACTGAAGCTTTCTTT.

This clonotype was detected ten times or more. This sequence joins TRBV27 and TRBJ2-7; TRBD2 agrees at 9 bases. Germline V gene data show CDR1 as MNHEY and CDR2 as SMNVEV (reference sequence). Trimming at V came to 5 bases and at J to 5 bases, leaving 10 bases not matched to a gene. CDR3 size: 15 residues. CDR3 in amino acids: CASSPLGREGNEQYF. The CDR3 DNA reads TGTGCCAGCAGTCCCTTGGGGCGGGAGGGAAACGAGCAGTACTTC.

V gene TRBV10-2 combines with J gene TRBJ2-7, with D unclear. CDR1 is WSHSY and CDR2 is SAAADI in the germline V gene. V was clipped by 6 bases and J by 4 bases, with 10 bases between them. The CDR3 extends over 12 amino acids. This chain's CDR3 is CASRDGEYEQYF. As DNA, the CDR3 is TGCGCCAGCAGGGACGGAGAATACGAGCAGTACTTC.

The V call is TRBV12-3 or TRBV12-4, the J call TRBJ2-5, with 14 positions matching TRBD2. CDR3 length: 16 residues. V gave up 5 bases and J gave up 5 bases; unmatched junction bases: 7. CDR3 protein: CASSTGTSGSSETQYF. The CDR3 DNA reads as TGTGCCAGCAGTACCGGGACTAGCGGGAGTAGTGAGACCCAGTACTTC.

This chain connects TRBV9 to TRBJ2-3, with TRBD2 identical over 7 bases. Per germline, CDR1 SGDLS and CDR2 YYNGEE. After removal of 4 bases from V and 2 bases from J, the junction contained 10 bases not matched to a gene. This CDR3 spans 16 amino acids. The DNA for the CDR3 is TGTGCCAGCAGCCGTCCCCGGGAGGCTCCCACAGATACGCAGTATTTT. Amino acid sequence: CASSRPREAPTDTQYF.

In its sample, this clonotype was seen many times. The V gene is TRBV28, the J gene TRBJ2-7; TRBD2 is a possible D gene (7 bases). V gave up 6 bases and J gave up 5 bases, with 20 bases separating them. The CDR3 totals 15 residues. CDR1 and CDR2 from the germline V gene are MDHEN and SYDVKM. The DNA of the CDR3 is TGTGCCAGCAGCCCATTTGGGGGGGCCTTCAACGAGCAGTACTTC. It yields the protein CASSPFGGAFNEQYF.

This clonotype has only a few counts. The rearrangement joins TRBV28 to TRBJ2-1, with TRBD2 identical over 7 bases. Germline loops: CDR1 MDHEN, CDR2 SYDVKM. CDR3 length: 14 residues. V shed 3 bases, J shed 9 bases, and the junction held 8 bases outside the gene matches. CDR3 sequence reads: CASSLSLGGGEQFF. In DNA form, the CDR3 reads TGTGCCAGCAGTTTGAGCCTGGGCGGGGGTGAGCAGTTCTTC. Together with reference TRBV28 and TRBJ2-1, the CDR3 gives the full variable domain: DVKVTQSSRYLVKRTGEKVFLECVQDMDHENMFWYRQDPGLGLRLIYFSYDVKMKEKGDIPEGYSVSREKKERFSLILESASTNQTSMYLCASSLSLGGGEQFFGPGTRLTVL.

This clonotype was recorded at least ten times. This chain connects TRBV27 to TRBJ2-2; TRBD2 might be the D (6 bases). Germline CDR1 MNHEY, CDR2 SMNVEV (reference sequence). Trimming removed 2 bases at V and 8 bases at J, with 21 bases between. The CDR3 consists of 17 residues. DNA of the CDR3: TGTGCCAGCAGTTTAGCGGGTACCATAGCGGCCTTAGGGGAGCTGTTTTTT. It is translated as CASSLAGTIAALGELFF.

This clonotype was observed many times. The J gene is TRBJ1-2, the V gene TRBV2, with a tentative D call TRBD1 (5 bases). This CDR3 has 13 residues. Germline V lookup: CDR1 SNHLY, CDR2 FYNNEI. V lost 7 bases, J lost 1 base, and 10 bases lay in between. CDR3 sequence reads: CASNIGGNYGYTF. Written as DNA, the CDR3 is TGTGCCAGCAATATCGGGGGTAACTATGGCTACACCTTC.

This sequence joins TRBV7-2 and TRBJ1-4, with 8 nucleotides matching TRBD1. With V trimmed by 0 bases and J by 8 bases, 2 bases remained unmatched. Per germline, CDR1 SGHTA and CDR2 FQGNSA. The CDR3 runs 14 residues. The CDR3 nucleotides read TGTGCCAGCAGCTTAGCGGACAGGGTCGAAAAACTGTTTTTT. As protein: CASSLADRVEKLFF.

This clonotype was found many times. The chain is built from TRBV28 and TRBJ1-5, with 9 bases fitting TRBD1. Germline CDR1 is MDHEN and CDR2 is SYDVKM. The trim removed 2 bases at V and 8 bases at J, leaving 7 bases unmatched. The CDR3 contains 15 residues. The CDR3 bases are TGTGCCAGCAGTTTACCCAGCGGACAGGGGAAGCCCCAGCATTTT. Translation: CASSLPSGQGKPQHF.

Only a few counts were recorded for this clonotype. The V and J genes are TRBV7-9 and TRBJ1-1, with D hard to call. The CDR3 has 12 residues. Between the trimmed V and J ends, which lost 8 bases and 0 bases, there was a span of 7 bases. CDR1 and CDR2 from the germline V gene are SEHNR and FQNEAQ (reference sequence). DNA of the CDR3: TGTGCCAGCTTAAAATTGAACACTGAAGCTTTCTTT. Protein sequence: CASLKLNTEAFF. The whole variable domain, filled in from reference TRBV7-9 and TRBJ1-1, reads DTGVSQNPRHKITKRGQNVTFRCDPISEHNRLYWYRQTLGQGPEFLTYFQNEAQLEKSRLLSDRFSAERPKGSFSTLEIQRTEQGDSAMYLCASLKLNTEAFFGQGTRLTVV.

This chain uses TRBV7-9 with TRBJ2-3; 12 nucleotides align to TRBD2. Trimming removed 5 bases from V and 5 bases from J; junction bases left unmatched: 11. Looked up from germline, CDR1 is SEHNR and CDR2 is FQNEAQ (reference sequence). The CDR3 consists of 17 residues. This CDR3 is CASSATRLAGAGDTQYF. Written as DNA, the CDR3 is TGTGCCAGCAGCGCAACTCGACTAGCGGGAGCGGGAGATACGCAGTATTTT.

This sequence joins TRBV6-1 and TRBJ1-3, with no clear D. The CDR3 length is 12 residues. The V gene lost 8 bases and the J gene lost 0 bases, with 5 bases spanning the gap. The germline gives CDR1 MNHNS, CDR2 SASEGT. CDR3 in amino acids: CASVASGNTIYF. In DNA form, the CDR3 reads TGTGCCAGCGTGGCCTCTGGAAACACCATATATTTT.

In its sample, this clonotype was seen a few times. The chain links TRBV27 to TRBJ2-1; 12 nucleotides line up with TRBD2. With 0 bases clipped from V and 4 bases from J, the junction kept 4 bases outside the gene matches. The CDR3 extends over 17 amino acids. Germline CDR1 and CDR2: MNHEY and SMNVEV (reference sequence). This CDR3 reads CASSLSPLAGGYNEQFF. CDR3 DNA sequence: TGTGCCAGCAGTTTATCGCCCCTAGCGGGAGGGTACAATGAGCAGTTCTTC.

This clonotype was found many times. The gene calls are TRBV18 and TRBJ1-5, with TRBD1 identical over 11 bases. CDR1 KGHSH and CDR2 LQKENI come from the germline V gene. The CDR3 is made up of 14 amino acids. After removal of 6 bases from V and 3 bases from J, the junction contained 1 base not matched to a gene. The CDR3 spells CASSGQGDNQPQHF. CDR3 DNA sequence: TGTGCCAGCTCGGGACAGGGGGACAATCAGCCCCAGCATTTT.

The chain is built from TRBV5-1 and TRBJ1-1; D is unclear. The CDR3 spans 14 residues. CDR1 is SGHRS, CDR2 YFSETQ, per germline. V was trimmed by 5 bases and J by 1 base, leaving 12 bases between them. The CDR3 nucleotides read TGCGCCAGCAGATTCTGGGAAAGGAACACTGAAGCTTTCTTT. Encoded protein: CASRFWERNTEAFF.

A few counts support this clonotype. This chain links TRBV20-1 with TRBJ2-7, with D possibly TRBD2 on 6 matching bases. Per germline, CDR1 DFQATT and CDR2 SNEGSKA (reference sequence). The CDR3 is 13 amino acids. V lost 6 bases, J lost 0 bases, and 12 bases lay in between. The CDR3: CSAPPTSSYEQYF. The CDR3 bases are TGCAGTGCCCCACCGACTAGCTCCTACGAGCAGTACTTC.

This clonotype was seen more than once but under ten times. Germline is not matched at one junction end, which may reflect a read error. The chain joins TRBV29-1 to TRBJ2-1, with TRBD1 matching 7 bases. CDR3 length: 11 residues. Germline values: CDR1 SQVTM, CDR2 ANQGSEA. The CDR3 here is CSVVSGQEDLF. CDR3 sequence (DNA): TGCAGCGTTGTATCCGGACAGGAAGACCTCTTC.